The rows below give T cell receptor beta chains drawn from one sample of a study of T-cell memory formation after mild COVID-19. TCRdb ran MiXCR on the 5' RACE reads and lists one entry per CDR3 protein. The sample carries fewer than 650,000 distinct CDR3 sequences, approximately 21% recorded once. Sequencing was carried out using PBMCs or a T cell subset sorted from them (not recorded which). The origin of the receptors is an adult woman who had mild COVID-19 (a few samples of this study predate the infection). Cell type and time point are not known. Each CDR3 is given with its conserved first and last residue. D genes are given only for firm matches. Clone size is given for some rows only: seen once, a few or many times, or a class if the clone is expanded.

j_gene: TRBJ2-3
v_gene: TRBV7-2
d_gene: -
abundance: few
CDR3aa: CASSLTTMSRHTDTQYF
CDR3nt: TGTGCCAGCAGCTTGACTACTATGAGTCGACACACAGATACGCAGTATTTT

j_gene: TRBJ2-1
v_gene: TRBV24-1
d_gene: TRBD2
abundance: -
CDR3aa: CATSDPLGLANEQFF
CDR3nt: TGTGCCACCAGTGATCCCCTCGGACTAGCGAATGAGCAGTTCTTC

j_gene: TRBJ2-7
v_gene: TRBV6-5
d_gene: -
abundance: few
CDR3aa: CASSLKKTYEQYF
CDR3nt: TGTGCCAGCAGCCTCAAGAAAACCTACGAGCAGTACTTC

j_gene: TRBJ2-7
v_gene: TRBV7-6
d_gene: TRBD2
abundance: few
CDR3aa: CASSQRLAGDEQYF
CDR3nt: TGTGCCAGCAGCCAGAGGCTAGCGGGAGACGAGCAGTACTTC

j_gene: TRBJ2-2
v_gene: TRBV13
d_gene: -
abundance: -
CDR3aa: CASSLGLPENTGELFF
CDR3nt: TGTGCCAGCAGCTTGGGGCTCCCAGAGAACACCGGGGAGCTGTTTTTT

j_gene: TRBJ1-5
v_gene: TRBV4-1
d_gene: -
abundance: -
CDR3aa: CASSLDRINQPQHF
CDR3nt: TGCGCCAGCAGCTTAGACAGGATTAATCAGCCCCAGCATTTT

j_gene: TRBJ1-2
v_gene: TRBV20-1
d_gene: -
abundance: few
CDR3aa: CSARDSREYYGYTF
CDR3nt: TGCAGTGCTAGAGATTCCAGGGAATACTATGGCTACACCTTC

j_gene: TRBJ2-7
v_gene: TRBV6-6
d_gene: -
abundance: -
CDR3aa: CASSYPLVGAPSYEQYF
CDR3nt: TGTGCCAGCAGTTACCCCCTTGTGGGGGCGCCTTCCTACGAGCAGTACTTC

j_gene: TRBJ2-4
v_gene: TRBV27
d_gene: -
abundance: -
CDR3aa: CASSYRRREGRGHIQYF
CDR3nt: TGTGCCAGCAGTTACCGGAGAAGGGAGGGGCGGGGGCACATTCAGTACTTC

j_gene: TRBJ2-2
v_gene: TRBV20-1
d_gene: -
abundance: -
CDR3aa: CSARGVDSGASNTGELFF
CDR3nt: TGCAGTGCTAGAGGCGTTGACTCTGGCGCCTCGAACACCGGGGAGCTGTTTTTT

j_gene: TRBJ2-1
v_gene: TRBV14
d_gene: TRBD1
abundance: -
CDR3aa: CASSLDRGRGEQFF
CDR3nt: TGTGCCAGCAGCCTCGACAGGGGAAGGGGGGAGCAGTTCTTC

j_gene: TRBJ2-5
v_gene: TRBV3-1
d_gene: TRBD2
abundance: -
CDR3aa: CASSQEKVAGGDAQYF
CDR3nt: TGTGCCAGCAGCCAAGAGAAGGTAGCGGGGGGCGACGCCCAGTACTTC

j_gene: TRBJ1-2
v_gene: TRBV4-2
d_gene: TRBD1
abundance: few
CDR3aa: CASSQPGQVSWGYTF
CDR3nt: TGTGCCAGCAGCCAGCCGGGACAGGTGTCCTGGGGCTACACCTTC

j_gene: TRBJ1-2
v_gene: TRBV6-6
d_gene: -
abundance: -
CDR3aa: CASSYPANYGYTF
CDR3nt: TGTGCCAGCAGTTACCCCGCTAACTATGGCTACACCTTC

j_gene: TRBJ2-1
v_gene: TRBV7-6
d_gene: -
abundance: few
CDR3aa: CASSLSRVPYNEQFF
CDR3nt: TGTGCCAGCAGCTTATCCAGGGTACCTTACAATGAGCAGTTCTTC

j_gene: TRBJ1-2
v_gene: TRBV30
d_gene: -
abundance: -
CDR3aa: CAWGAGTF
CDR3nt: -

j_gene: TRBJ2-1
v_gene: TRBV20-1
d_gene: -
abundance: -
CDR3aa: CSALRQYNEQFF
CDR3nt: TGCAGTGCTCTCCGACAGTACAATGAGCAGTTCTTC

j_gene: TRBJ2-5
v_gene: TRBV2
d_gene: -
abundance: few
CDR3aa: CASSELVSRQETQYF
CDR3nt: TGTGCCAGCAGTGAGTTAGTCTCTCGCCAAGAGACCCAGTACTTC

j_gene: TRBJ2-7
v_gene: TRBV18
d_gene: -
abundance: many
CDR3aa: CASSPPRAYEQYF
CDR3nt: TGTGCCAGCTCACCACCCAGGGCCTACGAGCAGTACTTC

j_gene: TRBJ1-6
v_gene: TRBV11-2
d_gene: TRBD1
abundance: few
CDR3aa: CASSLGRQGVYNSPLHF
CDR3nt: TGTGCCAGCAGCTTAGGCAGACAGGGGGTCTATAATTCACCCCTCCACTTT